Presented here are 31 T cell receptor beta chains from one specimen sequenced in a study of cytomegalovirus exposure and HLA in healthy donors. Vbeta (60) and Jbeta (13) primers were used in the PCR. Clones were read by immunoSEQ multiplex PCR, and TCRdb kept only the in-frame ones, dropping some. Of 50,000 to 60,000 clones in the sample, approximately 73% were seen once. Sequencing used PBMCs. The receptor source for this set is a man between 18 and 35 years old in good health and CMV-seronegative.

This sequence joins TRBV6-1 and TRBJ2-1; no clear D gene. Germline lookup yields CDR1 MNHNS and CDR2 SASEGT. The CDR3 sequence is 12 residues long. V lost 6 bases and J lost 4, with 7 bases in between. The CDR3 loop is CASSVSYNEQFF. The CDR3 DNA reads as TGTGCCAGCAGCGTGTCTTACAATGAGCAGTTCTTC.

V and J are TRBV7-6 and TRBJ2-1, with D possibly being TRBD2 (6 bases). Trimming stripped 2 bases from V and 1 base from J, with 9 bases between. The CDR3 extends over 15 amino acids. Per germline, CDR1 SGHVS and CDR2 FNYEAQ. CDR3 residues: CASSLRTNSYNEQFF. The CDR3 DNA sequence: TGTGCCAGCAGCTTAAGGACTAATTCCTACAATGAGCAGTTCTTC.

This clone was picked up a small number of times. This sequence joins TRBV27 and TRBJ1-2, with 7 bases aligning to TRBD1. The CDR3 sequence is 14 residues long. J lost 4 bases, V lost 6 bases, and 8 bases had no gene match. The germline CDR1 and CDR2 sequences are MNHEY and SMNVEV (reference sequence). CDR3 residues: CASSPDRKVYGYTF. The CDR3 DNA follows: TGTGCCAGCAGCCCGGACAGGAAGGTCTATGGCTACACCTTC.

A few counts support this clone. This sequence joins TRBV28 and TRBJ2-7; D remains unclear. Trimming took 2 bases from V and 4 from J, leaving 6 bases between them. The CDR3 has 12 residues. Germline V CDR1 and CDR2: MDHEN, SYDVKM. The CDR3 is CASSLPQYEQYF. CDR3 nucleotides: TGTGCCAGCAGTTTACCCCAGTACGAGCAGTACTTC.

The rearrangement uses TRBV27 and TRBJ2-1; 9 nucleotides align to TRBD1. Germline CDR1 and CDR2: MNHEY and SMNVEV (reference sequence). The V and J ends lost 5 bases and 7 bases, in that order; junction bases with no gene match: 6. CDR3 size: 14 residues. The CDR3 DNA reads as TGTGCCAGCAGTCGGACAGGGGACGGGAATGAGCAGTTCTTC. Its translation: CASSRTGDGNEQFF.

Of note for this clone: One junction end disagrees with the germline gene, perhaps due to a read error. The chain employs TRBV5-4 and TRBJ2-7, with D possibly being TRBD1 (6 bases). There are 16 residues in the CDR3. Germline V gives CDR1 SGHNT, CDR2 YYREEE (reference sequence). CDR3 protein: CASSRQGTGISYEQYF. CDR3 coding DNA: TGCGCCAGCAGCCGACAAGGTACAGGGATCTCCTACGAGCAGTACTTC.

This clone occurred once. The chain employs TRBV29-1 and TRBJ2-1; maybe TRBD1 (6 bases). V lost 4 bases and J 7 bases, leaving 8 bases between the germline ends. This CDR3 region has 11 residues. The V gene's germline CDR1 is SQVTM and CDR2 ANQGSEA. The CDR3 region has the DNA TGCAGCGTTGTAACAGGGAATGAGCAGTTCTTC. As protein: CSVVTGNEQFF.

The chain couples TRBV2 to TRBJ1-4, with D unclear. CDR3 length: 11 residues. Germline V gene sequence: CDR1 SNHLY, CDR2 FYNNEI. V gave up 10 bases and J gave up 8 bases, with 11 bases separating them. The CDR3: CATQEDEKLFF. CDR3 in DNA: TGTGCCACCCAGGAGGACGAAAAACTGTTTTTT.

The sample holds one count of this clone. The chain is built from TRBV6-5 and TRBJ1-2, with TRBD1 matching 7 bases. The J segment lost 7 bases and the V segment lost 5 bases, leaving 7 bases of the junction unmatched. The CDR3 consists of 13 residues. From germline, CDR1 is MNHEY and CDR2 SVGAGI. CDR3 sequence: CASSPTGSIGYTF. The CDR3, as DNA: TGTGCCAGCAGTCCGACAGGGTCTATTGGCTACACCTTC.

The chain carries TRBV28 and TRBJ2-5, with 12 nucleotides matching TRBD2. CDR1 and CDR2 (germline): MDHEN, SYDVKM. The CDR3 loop spans 14 amino acids. The V gene end was trimmed by 5 bases and the J gene end by 5 bases; junction bases not matched to a gene: 3. The CDR3 reads CASSPSGRAETQYF. The CDR3, as DNA: TGTGCCAGCAGTCCTAGCGGGAGGGCCGAGACCCAGTACTTC.

J is TRBJ1-1 and V is TRBV10-3; D is unclear. This CDR3 is 14 amino acids long. Germline assignment: CDR1 ENHRY and CDR2 SYGVKD. Trimming shortened V by 4 bases and J by 0 bases, and 9 bases separated the two germline ends. CDR3 region: CAISGFGLNTEAFF. CDR3 DNA: TGTGCCATCAGTGGTTTTGGGCTGAACACTGAAGCTTTCTTT.

The genes are TRBV10-3 and TRBJ2-3, with D tentatively TRBD2 (7 bases). Per germline, CDR1 ENHRY and CDR2 SYGVKD. V lost 3 bases and J 15 bases, leaving 16 bases between the germline ends. The CDR3 length is 12 residues. For the CDR3, the DNA is TGTGCCATCAGTGAAGGGGGGGCTATCCATTATTTT. Translation gives CAISEGGAIHYF.

The chain joins TRBV6-5 to TRBJ1-2, with D maybe TRBD1 (6 bases). The CDR3 sequence is 14 residues long. CDR1 and CDR2 (germline): MNHEY, SVGAGI. The ends were cut back, 4 bases at V and 7 bases at J, with 16 bases in the middle. The DNA of the CDR3 is TGTGCCAGCAGTTCGGTACAGGGACTAGGTGGCTACACCTTC. As protein: CASSSVQGLGGYTF.

This clone was picked up one time. V is TRBV6-5 and J is TRBJ1-1; 7 bases map to TRBD1. The CDR3 runs 14 residues. V dropped 5 bases and J dropped 8; count of bases not matched to a gene: 11. Germline V CDR1 and CDR2: MNHEY, SVGAGI. CDR3 in amino acids: CASSLDVGGFEAFF. The CDR3 DNA sequence: TGTGCCAGCAGTCTGGACGTAGGGGGCTTCGAAGCTTTCTTT.

This chain joins TRBV6-5 and TRBJ2-3; tentatively, D is TRBD2 (7 bases). Germline CDR1 and CDR2: MNHEY and SVGAGI. V lost 2 bases and J lost 5, with 14 bases in between. This CDR3 is built from 15 residues. The CDR3 nucleotides are TGTGCCAGCAGTTACAGGGGGGGGGAGCGAGATACGCAGTATTTT. Its protein product is CASSYRGGERDTQYF.

The chain recombines TRBV28 with TRBJ1-2, with D perhaps TRBD1 (6 bases). The CDR3 consists of 13 residues. CDR1 and CDR2 (germline): MDHEN, SYDVKM. Trimming removed 5 bases from V and 8 bases from J, with 15 bases in between. The CDR3 DNA reads as TGTGCCAGCAGTAGGACAGCCTCGGGAGGCTACACCTTC. This encodes CASSRTASGGYTF.

The rearrangement uses TRBV29-1 and TRBJ2-7; the D gene is possibly TRBD2 (5 bases). The CDR3 has 12 amino acids. The germline V and J ends were trimmed by 5 bases and 7 bases, with 15 bases remaining between them. CDR1 SQVTM and CDR2 ANQGSEA come from the germline V gene. CDR3 coding DNA: TGCAGCGTTTTAGCGCCCCTGCGGGAGCAGTACTTC. Encoded protein: CSVLAPLREQYF.

This clone has only a few counts. The rearrangement joins TRBV15 to TRBJ1-2; 7 bases match TRBD1. The junction had 9 bases not matched to a gene; V was cut back by 1 base and J by 4 bases. Germline CDR1 and CDR2: LNHNV and YYDKDF (reference sequence). There are 16 residues in the CDR3. In DNA form, the CDR3 reads TGTGCCACCAGCAGAGCTCGAGAGGGGGCAATCTATGGCTACACCTTC. Translated, it gives CATSRAREGAIYGYTF.

This rearrangement joins TRBV29-1 to TRBJ2-1; 11 bases are shared with TRBD2. The junction had 9 bases not matched to a gene; V was cut back by 7 bases and J by 7 bases. This CDR3 region has 14 residues. Per the germline V gene, CDR1 is SQVTM and CDR2 is ANQGSEA. In DNA form, the CDR3 reads TGCAGCGGGTCCGGGACTAGCGGTTTGAATGAGCAGTTCTTC. This encodes CSGSGTSGLNEQFF.

V usage is TRBV30 and J usage is TRBJ1-1, with D possibly being TRBD1 (6 bases). Trimming pared 0 bases from V and 3 bases from J, leaving 11 bases between. Germline V gene data show CDR1 as GTSNPN and CDR2 as SVGIG (reference sequence). CDR3 length: 14 amino acids. Here the CDR3 reads CAWSVPRGYTEAFF. As DNA, the CDR3 is TGTGCCTGGAGTGTACCCAGGGGCTACACTGAAGCTTTCTTT. The variable domain in full, with the rest retrieved from reference TRBV30 and TRBJ1-1, is SQTIHQWPATLVQPVGSPLSLECTVEGTSNPNLYWYRQAAGRGLQLLFYSVGIGQISSEVPQNLSASRPQDRQFILSSKKLLLSDSGFYLCAWSVPRGYTEAFFGQGTRLTVV.

This clone was seen just once. This chain connects TRBV7-8 to TRBJ1-4, with D perhaps TRBD1 (5 bases). The germline V and J ends were trimmed by 5 bases and 8 bases, with 18 bases remaining between them. The CDR3 contains 15 residues. Germline CDR1 and CDR2: SGHVS and FQNEAQ. CDR3 loop: CASSLRGGEKEKLFF. CDR3 bases: TGTGCCAGCAGCCTCCGGGGAGGGGAGAAAGAAAAACTGTTTTTT. The variable domain in full, with the rest retrieved from reference TRBV7-8 and TRBJ1-4, is GAGVSQSPRYKVAKRGQDVALRCDPISGHVSLFWYQQALGQGPEFLTYFQNEAQLDKSGLPSDRFFAERPEGSVSTLKIQRTQQEDSAVYLCASSLRGGEKEKLFFGSGTQLSVL.

The V and J genes are TRBV4-3 and TRBJ2-4, with 8 bases that match TRBD2. The V gene end was trimmed by 1 base and the J gene end by 9 bases; junction bases not matched to a gene: 8. CDR1 is LGHNA, CDR2 YSLEER, per germline. The CDR3 is made up of 15 amino acids. The CDR3 reads CASSQVYPGGGIQYF. DNA for the CDR3: TGCGCCAGCAGCCAAGTCTATCCGGGGGGGGGCATTCAGTACTTC.

This clone was picked up a small number of times. The rearrangement joins TRBV28 to TRBJ2-7; no definite D call. Germline V lookup: CDR1 MDHEN, CDR2 SYDVKM. CDR3 length: 11 amino acids. V was pared by 5 bases and J by 2 bases, with 4 bases between. CDR3 residues: CASSVAYEQYF. CDR3 DNA: TGTGCCAGCAGTGTAGCCTACGAGCAGTACTTC.

This rearrangement joins TRBV30 to TRBJ2-5; 9 bases are a match to TRBD2. CDR1 is GTSNPN and CDR2 is SVGIG in the germline V gene (reference sequence). V was clipped by 5 bases and J by 5 bases; unmatched bases: 9. This CDR3 is built from 14 residues. The CDR3 reads CAWSLAGVSETQYF. The CDR3 bases are TGTGCCTGGTCCTTAGCGGGAGTTTCCGAGACCCAGTACTTC.

CDR3 region: CASSLRSGGNYNEQFF. The CDR3 DNA is TGTGCCAGCAGCCTCCGTAGCGGGGGTAATTACAATGAGCAGTTCTTC. V is TRBV7-2 and J is TRBJ2-1; 9 positions match TRBD2. From germline, CDR1 is SGHTA and CDR2 FQGNSA. V lost 5 bases to trimming and J lost 4 bases; unmatched junction nucleotides: 9. CDR3 length equals 16 residues.

V is TRBV27 and J is TRBJ2-6; D perhaps matches TRBD1 (6 bases). The V and J ends lost 5 bases and 0 bases respectively, with 23 bases between them. Germline V lookup: CDR1 MNHEY, CDR2 SMNVEV (reference sequence). This CDR3 is 20 amino acids long. CDR3 protein: CASSPRDINFLTSGANVLTF. CDR3 bases: TGTGCCAGCAGTCCCCGGGACATCAATTTTCTGACCTCTGGGGCCAACGTCCTGACTTTC.

In this sample, this clone turned up a few times. In DNA, the CDR3 is TGCGCCAGCGCTGAGTCTAACTATGGCTACACCTTC. As protein: CASAESNYGYTF. This rearrangement joins TRBV5-1 to TRBJ1-2; D remains unclear. Germline CDR1 is SGHRS and CDR2 is YFSETQ. The CDR3 is made up of 12 amino acids. V was cut by 7 bases and J by 0 bases, with 7 bases left in between.

The rearrangement links TRBV10-2 to TRBJ1-1; TRBD1 matches 8 bases. V dropped 6 bases and J dropped 4; count of bases not matched to a gene: 4. The length of the CDR3 is 13 residues. Germline V gives CDR1 WSHSY, CDR2 SAAADI. This CDR3 reads CASRETGGTEAFF. In nucleotides, the CDR3 is TGCGCCAGCAGGGAAACAGGGGGCACTGAAGCTTTCTTT.

V gene TRBV12-2 combines with J gene TRBJ1-1; the table gives TRBD1 as D, unverified against the DNA. TRBV12-2 is noted as a pseudogene. The length of the CDR3 is 16 residues. The CDR3 DNA reads TGTGCAAGTCGCTCTCGGTCGGGACAGGGAGACACTGAAGCTTTCTTT. Its protein is CASRSRSGQGDTEAFF.

The V gene is TRBV7-8, the J gene TRBJ1-5, with D hard to call. Trimming removed 5 bases from V and 4 bases from J, with 12 bases in between. Germline CDR1 reads SGHVS; CDR2 reads FQNEAQ. The CDR3 has 14 amino acids. CDR3 sequence (DNA): TGTGCCAGCAGCCGTTCGACTGGTAATCAGCCCCAGCATTTT. Protein sequence: CASSRSTGNQPQHF. Supplemented by reference TRBV7-8 and TRBJ1-5, the full variable domain reads GAGVSQSPRYKVAKRGQDVALRCDPISGHVSLFWYQQALGQGPEFLTYFQNEAQLDKSGLPSDRFFAERPEGSVSTLKIQRTQQEDSAVYLCASSRSTGNQPQHFGDGTRLSIL.

V is TRBV27 and J is TRBJ2-7; 10 bases are shared with TRBD2. This CDR3 spans 15 amino acids. Germline CDR1 is MNHEY and CDR2 is SMNVEV (reference sequence). V dropped 5 bases and J dropped 4; count of bases not matched to a gene: 8. Here the CDR3 DNA reads TGTGCCAGCAGTCCACGAGCGGGAGGGCCGTACGAGCAGTACTTC. It is translated as CASSPRAGGPYEQYF.